What follows are 32 T cell receptor beta chains derived from one specimen sequenced in a study of PD-L1 blockade in urothelial cancer. Time point of the sample: pretreatment peripheral blood. Clones were read by immunoSEQ multiplex PCR, and TCRdb kept only the in-frame ones, dropping some. The sample carries tens of thousands of clones, 84% recorded once. The sequences come from PBMCs, collected around atezolizumab (anti-PD-L1) treatment. The receptors here all came from a man aged 55 to 70 with urothelial cancer.

CDR3 amino acids: CASSFRGTGVTEAFF. DNA for the CDR3: TGTGCCAGCAGCTTTAGAGGGACAGGGGTAACTGAAGCTTTCTTT. The genes are TRBV7-8 and TRBJ1-1; 10 bases are a match to TRBD1. This CDR3 has 15 residues. Unmatched junction bases numbered 6, after V lost 3 bases and J lost 5 bases. The germline gives CDR1 SGHVS, CDR2 FQNEAQ.

The V and J genes are TRBV28 and TRBJ2-5; no firm D call. This CDR3 has 13 amino acids. The V and J ends lost 5 bases and 5 bases respectively, with 12 bases between them. Per germline, CDR1 MDHEN and CDR2 SYDVKM. The CDR3 region is CASSKSNPETQYF. The CDR3, as DNA: TGTGCCAGCAGTAAGAGCAATCCTGAGACCCAGTACTTC.

The J gene is TRBJ2-1, the V gene TRBV19; 9 bases fit TRBD2. Germline lookup yields CDR1 LNHDA and CDR2 SQIVND (reference sequence). The CDR3 runs 15 residues. V lost 3 bases to trimming and J lost 3 bases; unmatched junction nucleotides: 3. CDR3 DNA sequence: TGTGCCAGTAGTATTAGCGGGAGTGGCTACAATGAGCAGTTCTTC. This encodes CASSISGSGYNEQFF.

The chain recombines TRBV7-2 with TRBJ2-3; TRBD2 agrees at 13 bases. The CDR3 is made up of 16 amino acids. V shed 5 bases, J shed 1 base, and the junction held 3 bases outside the gene matches. Germline V gene sequence: CDR1 SGHTA, CDR2 FQGNSA. CDR3 DNA: TGTGCCAGCAGCCAAGGACTAGCGGGGGGCACAGATACGCAGTATTTT. The encoded protein is CASSQGLAGGTDTQYF.

V is TRBV5-6 and J is TRBJ1-1; 8 nucleotides match TRBD1. The CDR3 loop spans 15 amino acids. The junction had 8 bases not matched to a gene; V was cut back by 3 bases and J by 4 bases. The V gene's germline CDR1 is SGHDT and CDR2 YYEEEE. CDR3 DNA: TGTGCCAGCAGCTCCGAGAACAGGGGGTTCACTGAAGCTTTCTTT. Encoded protein: CASSSENRGFTEAFF.

The chain employs TRBV6-1 and TRBJ2-3, with 11 bases lining up with TRBD2. Germline CDR1 and CDR2: MNHNS and SASEGT. The CDR3 extends over 15 amino acids. Losses at the gene ends were 3 bases for V and 4 bases for J; bases not matched to a gene: 3. The CDR3 spells CASSDIAGGPDTQYF. In nucleotides, the CDR3 is TGTGCCAGCAGTGATATAGCGGGGGGGCCAGATACGCAGTATTTT.

V gene TRBV6-1 combines with J gene TRBJ2-3; tentatively, D is TRBD2 (5 bases). The germline V and J ends were trimmed by 7 bases and 1 base, with 15 bases remaining between them. This CDR3 spans 15 amino acids. Germline lookup yields CDR1 MNHNS and CDR2 SASEGT. CDR3 DNA sequence: TGTGCCAGCACCATCGGTAGGCGGGGCACAGATACGCAGTATTTT. Translation: CASTIGRRGTDTQYF.

DNA of the CDR3: TGTGCCAGCAGCTCCCTGGGACAGGGGCCCTTTTTTTACGAGCAGTACTTC. It translates to CASSSLGQGPFFYEQYF. This chain joins TRBV11-2 and TRBJ2-7; 10 bases fit TRBD1. Germline values: CDR1 SGHAT, CDR2 FQNNGV. V dropped 4 bases and J dropped 4; count of bases not matched to a gene: 13. The CDR3 is made up of 17 amino acids.

The chain uses TRBV5-4 and TRBJ1-5; TRBD1 might be the D (5 bases). Trimming stripped 0 bases from V and 4 bases from J, with 11 bases between. This CDR3 region has 15 residues. Germline V gene lookup returns CDR1 SGHNT and CDR2 YYREEE (reference sequence). CDR3 DNA sequence: TGTGCCAGCAGCTTGGATCTGGGGCGAAATCAGCCCCAGCATTTT. Translating it yields CASSLDLGRNQPQHF.

The rearrangement uses TRBV11-2 and TRBJ1-6, with a tentative D call TRBD1 (6 bases). Germline-derived CDR1 and CDR2 are SGHAT and FQNNGV. V was pared by 5 bases and J by 7 bases, with 15 bases between. The CDR3 is 15 amino acids. Written as DNA, the CDR3 is TGTGCCAGCAGCCCCGGACAGTCTCGAAATTCACCCCTCCACTTT. Encoded protein: CASSPGQSRNSPLHF.

V is TRBV6-1 and J is TRBJ1-1; TRBD1 aligns across 10 bases. V gave up 6 bases and J gave up 4 bases; unmatched junction bases: 8. Per the germline V gene, CDR1 is MNHNS and CDR2 is SASEGT. This CDR3 region has 15 residues. CDR3 region: CASSRDRGLSTEAFF. As DNA, the CDR3 is TGTGCCAGCAGCCGGGACAGGGGACTTTCCACTGAAGCTTTCTTT.

The chain employs TRBV10-3 and TRBJ1-6; a weak D match, TRBD1 (6 bases). CDR1 and CDR2 from the germline V gene are ENHRY and SYGVKD. This CDR3 is 13 amino acids long. Trimming shortened V by 8 bases and J by 8 bases, and 13 bases separated the two germline ends. CDR3 residues: CAIGGGGDSPLHF. In DNA form, the CDR3 reads TGTGCCATCGGAGGGGGGGGAGATTCACCCCTCCACTTT.

V is TRBV12-2 and J is TRBJ1-2. TRBV12-2 is listed as a pseudogene. The CDR3 has 16 amino acids. DNA for the CDR3: TGTGCAAGTCTCCAGCTGGAGGACGGGACTAACTATGGCTACACCTTC. Amino acid sequence: CASLQLEDGTNYGYTF.

This chain joins TRBV10-2 and TRBJ2-4; 10 bases are shared with TRBD2. V dropped 0 bases and J dropped 7; count of bases not matched to a gene: 6. This CDR3 has 16 amino acids. Germline CDR1 is WSHSY and CDR2 is SAAADI. CDR3 nucleotide sequence: TGCGCCAGCAGTGAGTCGCGAGCGGGAGGGCTTAACATTCAGTACTTC. Protein sequence: CASSESRAGGLNIQYF.

This clone appeared a few times. The V call is TRBV6-6, the J call TRBJ2-7; D ambiguous. The CDR3 has 15 amino acids. Germline CDR1 MNHNY, CDR2 SVGAGI (reference sequence). V gave up 1 base and J gave up 0 bases, with 10 bases separating them. The CDR3 DNA follows: TGTGCCAGCAGTTACTGGGTAGACAACTCCTACGAGCAGTACTTC. Protein sequence: CASSYWVDNSYEQYF.

The chain carries TRBV11-3 and TRBJ2-1, with 7 bases that match TRBD2. Germline CDR1 reads SGHNT; CDR2 reads YENEEA. The V and J ends lost 1 base and 8 bases, in that order; junction bases with no gene match: 8. The CDR3 totals 15 residues. Here the CDR3 reads CASSLARGYSDEQFF. CDR3 bases: TGTGCCAGCAGCTTAGCGCGGGGGTATAGTGATGAGCAGTTCTTC.

The V and J genes are TRBV29-1 and TRBJ2-1; D is possibly TRBD1 (5 bases). Trimming took 4 bases from V and 0 from J, leaving 10 bases between them. There are 14 residues in the CDR3. Looked up from germline, CDR1 is SQVTM and CDR2 is ANQGSEA. The CDR3 sequence: CSVGDRSSYNEQFF. The CDR3 DNA sequence: TGCAGCGTTGGCGACAGAAGCTCCTACAATGAGCAGTTCTTC.

The genes are TRBV7-9 and TRBJ2-7; maybe TRBD1 (5 bases). CDR3 length: 14 amino acids. From germline, CDR1 is SEHNR and CDR2 FQNEAQ (reference sequence). V lost 2 bases to trimming and J lost 3 bases, with 11 bases between them. DNA for the CDR3: TGTGCCAGCAGCTTATATCCAGGGAACTACGAGCAGTACTTC. Translation: CASSLYPGNYEQYF.

A single count supports this clone. The V gene is TRBV18, the J gene TRBJ1-5; a weak D match, TRBD1 (5 bases). V was clipped by 1 base and J by 0 bases, with 10 bases between them. CDR3 length equals 16 residues. Per germline, CDR1 KGHSH and CDR2 LQKENI. The CDR3 sequence: CASSPRPGNSNQPQHF. The CDR3 nucleotides are TGTGCCAGCTCACCACGGCCAGGGAATAGCAATCAGCCCCAGCATTTT.

V usage is TRBV11-3 and J usage is TRBJ2-5; a possible D gene is TRBD1 (5 bases). CDR1 is SGHNT and CDR2 is YENEEA in the germline V gene. This CDR3 is built from 14 residues. Trimming took 2 bases from V and 5 from J, leaving 12 bases between them. The CDR3 is CASSLRTSSETQYF. The CDR3 DNA is TGTGCCAGCAGCTTACGGACATCATCGGAGACCCAGTACTTC.

The chain joins TRBV6-1 to TRBJ1-2, with a tentative D call TRBD1 (5 bases). The CDR3 sequence is 16 residues long. V lost 4 bases to trimming and J lost 0 bases, with 15 bases between them. CDR1 is MNHNS, CDR2 SASEGT, per germline. CDR3 region: CASSGGRTGANYGYTF. The CDR3 bases are TGTGCCAGCAGTGGGGGGAGGACGGGAGCTAACTATGGCTACACCTTC.

The chain couples TRBV28 to TRBJ1-2; D uncertain. Germline loops: CDR1 MDHEN, CDR2 SYDVKM. This CDR3 spans 14 amino acids. Trimming shortened V by 2 bases and J by 3 bases, and 10 bases separated the two germline ends. CDR3 loop: CASSLVEAYYGYTF. The CDR3 region has the DNA TGTGCCAGCAGTTTAGTGGAGGCCTACTATGGCTACACCTTC.

The chain employs TRBV2 and TRBJ1-2; D is unclear. This CDR3 comprises 10 residues. Germline assignment: CDR1 SNHLY and CDR2 FYNNEI. CDR3 DNA: TGTGCTACGAAATCGGGGGGCTACACCTTC. This sequence encodes CATKSGGYTF. The full variable domain, completed using reference TRBV2 and TRBJ1-2, is EPEVTQTPSHQVTQMGQEVILRCVPISNHLYFYWYRQILGQKVEFLVSFYNNEISEKSEIFDDQFSVERPDGSNFTLKIRSTKLEDSAMYFCATKSGGYTFGSGTRLTVV.

The CDR3 loop is CASSLFDSSYEQYF. CDR3 coding DNA: TGTGCCAGCAGCTTATTCGACAGCTCCTACGAGCAGTACTTC. The chain recombines TRBV13 with TRBJ2-7; D possibly corresponds to TRBD1 (5 bases). CDR1 and CDR2 (germline): PRHDT, FYEKMQ (reference sequence). Trimming shortened V by 2 bases and J by 0 bases, and 8 bases separated the two germline ends. This CDR3 has 14 amino acids.

The genes are TRBV11-2 and TRBJ2-2, with 10 bases lining up with TRBD2. CDR3 length: 16 amino acids. CDR1 and CDR2 (germline): SGHAT, FQNNGV. V was clipped by 6 bases and J by 3 bases; unmatched bases: 7. The CDR3 coding sequence is TGTGCCAGCAGGGGACTAGCGACACGAGACACCGGGGAGCTGTTTTTT. Translated, it gives CASRGLATRDTGELFF.

The genes are TRBV18 and TRBJ2-1; 7 nucleotides line up with TRBD1. The CDR3 is made up of 14 amino acids. The ends lost 4 bases at V and 4 bases at J; junction bases unmatched: 4. Germline CDR1 reads KGHSH; CDR2 reads LQKENI. As DNA, the CDR3 is TGTGCCAGCTCACGGGACAGAACTTACAATGAGCAGTTCTTC. Its protein is CASSRDRTYNEQFF.

This chain uses TRBV15 with TRBJ2-4; 7 bases are shared with TRBD1. The V and J ends lost 3 bases and 1 base, in that order; junction bases with no gene match: 12. The V gene's germline CDR1 is LNHNV and CDR2 YYDKDF (reference sequence). The CDR3 consists of 18 residues. The CDR3: CATSSLYTGAGAKNIQYF. The CDR3 nucleotides read TGTGCCACCAGCAGCCTTTATACAGGGGCCGGGGCCAAAAACATTCAGTACTTC.

The V gene is TRBV29-1, the J gene TRBJ2-2, with 13 nucleotides matching TRBD2. V trimming: 3 bases; J trimming: 4 bases; junction bases outside the gene matches: 5. Germline CDR1 reads SQVTM; CDR2 reads ANQGSEA. This CDR3 comprises 16 residues. The CDR3 nucleotides are TGCAGCGTTGAGGGGACTAGCGGGATCGGCACCGGGGAGCTGTTTTTT. Its translation is CSVEGTSGIGTGELFF.

The DNA for the CDR3 is TGTGCCAGCAGCAAAACGGGGGGACAGGGATCCAATGAGCAGTTCTTC. The encoded protein is CASSKTGGQGSNEQFF. The rearrangement joins TRBV7-8 to TRBJ2-1, with 9 bases lining up with TRBD1. After removal of 5 bases from V and 6 bases from J, the junction contained 11 bases not matched to a gene. The germline V gene encodes CDR1 SGHVS and CDR2 FQNEAQ. CDR3 length: 16 amino acids.

This rearrangement joins TRBV5-1 to TRBJ2-1; 14 bases map to TRBD2. CDR3 size: 22 residues. Germline CDR1 and CDR2: SGHRS and YFSETQ. V trimming: 8 bases; J trimming: 3 bases; junction bases outside the gene matches: 25. CDR3 in amino acids: CASRGTYVTGTSGSSRYNEQFF. CDR3 DNA sequence: TGCGCCAGTAGAGGGACTTATGTTACCGGGACTAGCGGGAGTTCCCGCTACAATGAGCAGTTCTTC.

The chain recombines TRBV9 with TRBJ1-1; 7 nucleotides align to TRBD1. V dropped 0 bases and J dropped 5; count of bases not matched to a gene: 7. Germline CDR1 SGDLS, CDR2 YYNGEE. There are 15 residues in the CDR3. The CDR3 here is CASSVESGGRTEAFF. As DNA, the CDR3 is TGTGCCAGCAGCGTAGAGTCAGGGGGTAGGACTGAAGCTTTCTTT.

The V and J genes are TRBV27 and TRBJ2-3; TRBD2 aligns across 10 bases. The germline CDR1 and CDR2 sequences are MNHEY and SMNVEV (reference sequence). Germline trimming cut 7 bases from V and 5 bases from J; bases unmatched to any gene: 6. The CDR3 loop spans 14 amino acids. The CDR3 is CASKVLAGEDTQYF. DNA of the CDR3: TGTGCCAGCAAGGTCCTAGCGGGAGAAGATACGCAGTATTTT.